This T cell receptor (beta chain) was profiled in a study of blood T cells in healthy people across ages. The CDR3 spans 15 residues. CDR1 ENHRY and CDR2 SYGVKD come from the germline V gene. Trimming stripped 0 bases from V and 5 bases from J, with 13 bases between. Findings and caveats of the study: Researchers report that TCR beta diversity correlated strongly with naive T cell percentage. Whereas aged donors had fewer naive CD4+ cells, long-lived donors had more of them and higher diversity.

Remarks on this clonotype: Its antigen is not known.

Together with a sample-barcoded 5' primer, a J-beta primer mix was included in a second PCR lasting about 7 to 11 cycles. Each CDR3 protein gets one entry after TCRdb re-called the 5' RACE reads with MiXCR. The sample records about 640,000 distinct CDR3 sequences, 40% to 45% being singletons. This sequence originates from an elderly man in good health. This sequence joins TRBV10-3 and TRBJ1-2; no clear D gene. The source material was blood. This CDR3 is CAISESNSLGYGYTF. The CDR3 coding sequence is TGTGCCATCAGTGAGTCGAACAGTCTCGGGTATGGCTACACCTTC.